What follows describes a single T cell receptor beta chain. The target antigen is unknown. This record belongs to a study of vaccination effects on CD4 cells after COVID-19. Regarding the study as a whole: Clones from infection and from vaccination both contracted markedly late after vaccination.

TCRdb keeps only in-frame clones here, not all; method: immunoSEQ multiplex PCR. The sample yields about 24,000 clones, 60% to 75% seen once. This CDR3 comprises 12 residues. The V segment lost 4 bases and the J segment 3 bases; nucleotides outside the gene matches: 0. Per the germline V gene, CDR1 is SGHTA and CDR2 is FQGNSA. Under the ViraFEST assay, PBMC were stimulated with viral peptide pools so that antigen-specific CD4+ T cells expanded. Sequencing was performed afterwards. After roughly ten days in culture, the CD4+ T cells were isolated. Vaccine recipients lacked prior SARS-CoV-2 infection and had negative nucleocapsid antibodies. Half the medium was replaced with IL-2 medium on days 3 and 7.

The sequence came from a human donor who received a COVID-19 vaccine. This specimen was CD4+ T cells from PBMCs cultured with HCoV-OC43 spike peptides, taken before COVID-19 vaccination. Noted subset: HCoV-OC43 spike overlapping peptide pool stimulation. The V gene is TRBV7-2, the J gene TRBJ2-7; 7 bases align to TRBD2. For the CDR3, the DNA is TGTGCCAGCAGCTCTAGCGGCTACGAGCAGTACTTC. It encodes CASSSSGYEQYF.